This entry describes one TCR beta chain. Source study methods: Amplifying reference gene primers gave estimates of nucleated cell counts. Some clones are missing from TCRdb's copy, which holds only in-frame ones; the method was immunoSEQ multiplex PCR. The V and J calls and the clone size are those of that table, but D and trimming were determined from the DNA. Of about 260,000 clones listed, roughly 86% are singletons. This sample was taken from a study of blood T cell repertoires in COVID-19. For the study at large: PBMCs, B-cell-depleted T cells, or T cells were the source of the cDNA or gDNA that made up the material.

The germline V and J ends were trimmed by 3 bases and 0 bases, with 5 bases remaining between them. The CDR3 covers 13 residues. CDR1 and CDR2 (germline): KGHSH, LQKENI. The sequence was obtained from a woman aged 25 to 39 with COVID-19, enrolled during active disease. The sample taken for sequencing was peripheral blood. This chain joins TRBV18 and TRBJ1-2; D unresolved. The CDR3 spells CASSPGTNYGYTF. CDR3 nucleotides: TGTGCCAGCTCACCGGGCACTAACTATGGCTACACCTTC.